Each of the 21 T cell receptor beta chains below was sequenced from the same sample in a study of T cells in localized non-small cell lung cancer. This table comes from immunoSEQ multiplex PCR, and its TCRdb copy is limited to in-frame clones, with some not included. The sample holds 41,000 or so clones, approximately 91% seen once. The sample was peripheral blood, taken before any cancer treatment. The receptor set was obtained from a female donor at least 60 years old with stage I squamous cell lung carcinoma.

This clone was detected only once. This rearrangement joins TRBV6-6 to TRBJ2-1; D perhaps matches TRBD1 (6 bases). V lost 6 bases and J lost 4, with 16 bases in between. Germline assignment: CDR1 MNHNY and CDR2 SVGAGI (reference sequence). This CDR3 is 15 amino acids long. This CDR3 is CASRPPGEGYNEQFF. The CDR3 DNA is TGTGCCAGCAGACCCCCAGGGGAAGGGTACAATGAGCAGTTCTTC.

This chain links TRBV6-1 with TRBJ1-6; D might be TRBD1 (5 bases). The CDR3 spans 19 residues. Germline lookup yields CDR1 MNHNS and CDR2 SASEGT. The ends were cut back, 3 bases at V and 0 bases at J, with 18 bases in the middle. This CDR3 is CASSESGRGFSSYNSPLHF. The CDR3 DNA reads as TGTGCCAGCAGTGAGTCCGGAAGGGGATTCAGCTCCTATAATTCACCCCTCCACTTT.

The table lists this clone with a few counts. V gene TRBV7-8 combines with J gene TRBJ1-3, with D possibly TRBD1 on 5 matching bases. The CDR3 sequence is 16 residues long. V lost 2 bases and J lost 3, with 14 bases in between. Germline CDR1 reads SGHVS; CDR2 reads FQNEAQ. The CDR3 coding sequence is TGTGCCAGCAGCTTATGGAGGGGTTCGTTTGGAAACACCATATATTTT. The encoded protein is CASSLWRGSFGNTIYF.

The chain links TRBV15 to TRBJ2-1, with 10 bases fitting TRBD2. The germline CDR1 and CDR2 sequences are LNHNV and YYDKDF (reference sequence). This CDR3 spans 16 amino acids. J gave up 8 bases and V 4 bases, and 11 bases lay outside the gene matches. The CDR3: CATSTTLAGVVDEQFF. CDR3 DNA sequence: TGTGCCACCAGCACTACTCTAGCGGGAGTCGTAGATGAGCAGTTCTTC.

The rearrangement links TRBV19 to TRBJ1-4; 11 bases are a match to TRBD1. V lost 5 bases, J lost 8 bases, and 7 bases stayed unmatched. Looked up from germline, CDR1 is LNHDA and CDR2 is SQIVND (reference sequence). The CDR3 has 15 amino acids. CDR3 amino acids: CASSSWTGGAEKLFF. The CDR3, as DNA: TGTGCCAGTAGTTCTTGGACAGGGGGCGCAGAAAAACTGTTTTTT. Full variable domain (missing parts from reference TRBV19 and TRBJ1-4): DGGITQSPKYLFRKEGQNVTLSCEQNLNHDAMYWYRQDPGQGLRLIYYSQIVNDFQKGDIAEGYSVSREKKESFPLTVTSAQKNPTAFYLCASSSWTGGAEKLFFGSGTQLSVL.

The chain couples TRBV7-8 to TRBJ2-4; the D is unclear. V shed 1 base and J shed 0 bases, with 10 bases lying between them. CDR3 size: 16 residues. Germline V gene sequence: CDR1 SGHVS, CDR2 FQNEAQ. DNA for the CDR3: TGTGCCAGCAGCTTAGACCCTGGGCTAGCCAAAAACATTCAGTACTTC. It translates to CASSLDPGLAKNIQYF.

The V call is TRBV2, the J call TRBJ2-2; the match to TRBD2 covers 7 bases. This CDR3 has 14 residues. Per germline, CDR1 SNHLY and CDR2 FYNNEI. V was clipped by 7 bases and J by 6 bases; unmatched bases: 8. The CDR3 DNA follows: TGTGCCAGCACGGTTATAGCGGGCCCCGGGGAGCTGTTTTTT. It is translated as CASTVIAGPGELFF.

The V call is TRBV9, the J call TRBJ2-3, with D tentatively TRBD2 (7 bases). The CDR3 sequence is 15 residues long. V was clipped by 4 bases and J by 8 bases, with 20 bases between them. Germline assignment: CDR1 SGDLS and CDR2 YYNGEE. For the CDR3, the DNA is TGTGCCAGCAGCCCCCGCAGGGGTTCGGGGGGTACGCAGTATTTT. It yields the protein CASSPRRGSGGTQYF.

The rearrangement uses TRBV7-9 and TRBJ2-2, with 8 bases that match TRBD2. After removal of 4 bases from V and 1 base from J, the junction contained 5 bases not matched to a gene. The CDR3 extends over 16 amino acids. The germline V gene encodes CDR1 SEHNR and CDR2 FQNEAQ (reference sequence). This chain's CDR3 is CASSSGGRMNTGELFF. Written as DNA, the CDR3 is TGTGCCAGCAGCTCGGGGGGGAGAATGAACACCGGGGAGCTGTTTTTT.

The chain employs TRBV7-2 and TRBJ2-3; 7 bases match TRBD2. The V segment lost 1 base and the J segment 5 bases; nucleotides outside the gene matches: 6. The CDR3 contains 15 residues. Germline values: CDR1 SGHTA, CDR2 FQGNSA. CDR3 nucleotide sequence: TGTGCCAGCAGCTTAGAGGCGGGAGCGGTAGATACGCAGTATTTT. Translated, it gives CASSLEAGAVDTQYF.

J is TRBJ2-1 and V is TRBV5-5, with D tentatively TRBD2 (5 bases). The CDR3 loop spans 15 amino acids. Trimming left V 6 bases short and J 6 bases short, with 19 bases between. CDR1 and CDR2 from the germline V gene are SGHKS and YYEKEE (reference sequence). The CDR3 spells CASNPFTGIGNEQFF. The CDR3 DNA reads TGTGCCAGCAACCCCTTTACCGGGATTGGCAATGAGCAGTTCTTC.

The sample holds a few counts of this clone. The CDR3 nucleotides are TGCAGTGCTGCCCCTCAAGAGACCCAGTACTTC. It is translated as CSAAPQETQYF. J is TRBJ2-5 and V is TRBV20-1; D is unresolved. CDR1 DFQATT and CDR2 SNEGSKA come from the germline V gene (reference sequence). The ends were cut back, 5 bases at V and 2 bases at J, with 6 bases in the middle. This CDR3 has 11 residues.

The chain recombines TRBV14 with TRBJ2-5; possible D gene TRBD2, 5 bases. Germline V gene lookup returns CDR1 SGHDN and CDR2 FVKESK. CDR3 size: 13 residues. The V end lost 4 bases, the J end lost 2 bases, and 8 bases lay between the germline ends. In DNA form, the CDR3 reads TGTGCCAGCAGCCCGGACTTGCAAGAGACCCAGTACTTC. Protein sequence: CASSPDLQETQYF. Looking up the rest from reference TRBV14 and TRBJ2-5 gives the full variable domain: EAGVTQFPSHSVIEKGQTVTLRCDPISGHDNLYWYRRVMGKEIKFLLHFVKESKQDESGMPNNRFLAERTGGTYSTLKVQPAELEDSGVYFCASSPDLQETQYFGPGTRLLVL.

V usage is TRBV6-1 and J usage is TRBJ2-2, with D unclear. Germline assignment: CDR1 MNHNS and CDR2 SASEGT. The length of the CDR3 is 15 residues. The germline V and J ends were trimmed by 8 bases and 4 bases, with 17 bases remaining between them. CDR3 residues: CASDSGTLGTGELFF. The CDR3 DNA is TGTGCCAGCGACTCAGGCACCCTCGGCACCGGGGAGCTGTTTTTT.

This clone is a singleton in its sample. CDR3 sequence (DNA): TGTGCCAGTAGTATAACAGGGGAGGGCCAGCCCCAGCATTTT. This translates into CASSITGEGQPQHF. The V gene is TRBV19, the J gene TRBJ1-5; 7 bases are shared with TRBD1. J gave up 7 bases and V 2 bases, and 5 bases lay outside the gene matches. The germline gives CDR1 LNHDA, CDR2 SQIVND (reference sequence). CDR3 length: 14 residues.

The chain recombines TRBV18 with TRBJ2-7; no reliable D call. The CDR3 is 13 residues long. CDR1 and CDR2 from the germline V gene are KGHSH and LQKENI. The germline V and J ends were trimmed by 4 bases and 5 bases, with 12 bases remaining between them. In nucleotides, the CDR3 is TGTGCCAGCTCACGGTCCCGAGACGACGAGCAGTACTTC. Amino acid sequence: CASSRSRDDEQYF.

The chain combines TRBV5-1 with TRBJ2-7; D is unclear. Trimming shortened V by 4 bases and J by 3 bases, and 11 bases separated the two germline ends. The CDR3 is 13 residues long. Germline V gene lookup returns CDR1 SGHRS and CDR2 YFSETQ. CDR3 bases: TGCGCCAGCAGCCCCTTCTCGGGCTACGAGCAGTACTTC. Amino acids: CASSPFSGYEQYF.

The sample holds one count of this clone. This chain joins TRBV2 and TRBJ2-7; possibly TRBD1 or TRBD2 for D (7 bases each). CDR1 is SNHLY and CDR2 is FYNNEI in the germline V gene. V was clipped by 10 bases and J by 4 bases, with 11 bases between them. The CDR3 loop spans 11 amino acids. CDR3 loop: CATGGGYEQYF. The CDR3 coding sequence is TGTGCCACAGGGGGGGGGTACGAGCAGTACTTC. Full variable domain (rest looked up from reference TRBV2 and TRBJ2-7): EPEVTQTPSHQVTQMGQEVILRCVPISNHLYFYWYRQILGQKVEFLVSFYNNEISEKSEIFDDQFSVERPDGSNFTLKIRSTKLEDSAMYFCATGGGYEQYFGPGTRLTVT.

V is TRBV30 and J is TRBJ2-3, with 9 bases that match TRBD2. The length of the CDR3 is 15 residues. V shed 0 bases and J 6 bases; nucleotides not matched to a gene: 7. Germline CDR1 reads GTSNPN; CDR2 reads SVGIG (reference sequence). The CDR3 here is CAWSVTLAGSDTQYF. CDR3 DNA: TGTGCCTGGAGTGTAACCCTAGCGGGGAGCGATACGCAGTATTTT.

CDR3 in amino acids: CASSSETGGLGGYTF. In DNA, the CDR3 is TGCGCCAGCAGCAGTGAGACAGGGGGATTGGGTGGCTACACCTTC. The rearrangement joins TRBV5-1 to TRBJ1-2; 9 nucleotides line up with TRBD1. CDR1 is SGHRS and CDR2 is YFSETQ in the germline V gene. This CDR3 comprises 15 residues. The J segment lost 7 bases and the V segment lost 4 bases, leaving 11 bases of the junction unmatched.

The chain has TRBV6-6 and TRBJ2-5, with 8 nucleotides matching TRBD1. V lost 5 bases to trimming and J lost 5 bases; unmatched junction nucleotides: 7. The V gene's germline CDR1 is MNHNY and CDR2 SVGAGI (reference sequence). There are 14 residues in the CDR3. The CDR3 here is CASSRWRQGETQYF. Here the CDR3 DNA reads TGTGCCAGCAGTCGGTGGAGACAGGGGGAGACCCAGTACTTC.